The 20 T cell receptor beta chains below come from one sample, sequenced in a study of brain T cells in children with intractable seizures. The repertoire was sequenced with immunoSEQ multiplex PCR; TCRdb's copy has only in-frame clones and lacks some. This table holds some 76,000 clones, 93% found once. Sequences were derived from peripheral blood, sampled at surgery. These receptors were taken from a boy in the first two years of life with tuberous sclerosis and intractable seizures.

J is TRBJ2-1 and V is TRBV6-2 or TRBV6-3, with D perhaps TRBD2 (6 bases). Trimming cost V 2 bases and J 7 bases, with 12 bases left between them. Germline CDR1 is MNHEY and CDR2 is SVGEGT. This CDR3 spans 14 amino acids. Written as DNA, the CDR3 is TGTGCCAGCAGTTACAGCGGGCCTCTAAATGAGCAGTTCTTC. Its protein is CASSYSGPLNEQFF.

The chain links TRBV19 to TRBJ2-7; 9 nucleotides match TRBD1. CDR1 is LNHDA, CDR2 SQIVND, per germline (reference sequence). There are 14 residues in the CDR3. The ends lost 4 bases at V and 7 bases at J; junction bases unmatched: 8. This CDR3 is CASSRLQGAGEQYF. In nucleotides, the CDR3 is TGTGCCAGTAGTAGGCTACAGGGGGCGGGGGAGCAGTACTTC. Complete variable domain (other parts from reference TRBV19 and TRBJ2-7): DGGITQSPKYLFRKEGQNVTLSCEQNLNHDAMYWYRQDPGQGLRLIYYSQIVNDFQKGDIAEGYSVSREKKESFPLTVTSAQKNPTAFYLCASSRLQGAGEQYFGPGTRLTVT.

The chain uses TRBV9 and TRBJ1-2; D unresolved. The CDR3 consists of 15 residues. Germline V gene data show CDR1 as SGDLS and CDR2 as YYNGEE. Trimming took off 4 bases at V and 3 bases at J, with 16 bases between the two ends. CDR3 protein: CASSPIGGFYYGYTF. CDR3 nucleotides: TGTGCCAGCAGCCCAATCGGAGGTTTTTACTATGGCTACACCTTC.

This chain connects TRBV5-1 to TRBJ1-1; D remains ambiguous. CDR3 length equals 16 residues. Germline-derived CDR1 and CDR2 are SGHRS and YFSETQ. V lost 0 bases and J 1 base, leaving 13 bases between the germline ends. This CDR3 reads CASSLVPVGKNTEAFF. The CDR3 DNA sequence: TGCGCCAGCAGCTTGGTCCCCGTCGGGAAGAACACTGAAGCTTTCTTT.

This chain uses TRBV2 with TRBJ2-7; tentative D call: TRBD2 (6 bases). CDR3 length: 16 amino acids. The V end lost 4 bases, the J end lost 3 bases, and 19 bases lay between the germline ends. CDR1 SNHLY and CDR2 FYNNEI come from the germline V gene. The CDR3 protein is CASSVDPGLHLYEQYF. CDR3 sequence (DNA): TGTGCCAGCAGTGTTGACCCGGGACTGCACCTCTACGAGCAGTACTTC.

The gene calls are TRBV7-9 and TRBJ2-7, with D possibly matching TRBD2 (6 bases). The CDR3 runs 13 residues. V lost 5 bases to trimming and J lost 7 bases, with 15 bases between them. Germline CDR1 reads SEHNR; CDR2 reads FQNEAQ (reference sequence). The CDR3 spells CASSPRDSLEQYF. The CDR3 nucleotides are TGTGCCAGCAGCCCTAGGGACTCCCTGGAGCAGTACTTC.

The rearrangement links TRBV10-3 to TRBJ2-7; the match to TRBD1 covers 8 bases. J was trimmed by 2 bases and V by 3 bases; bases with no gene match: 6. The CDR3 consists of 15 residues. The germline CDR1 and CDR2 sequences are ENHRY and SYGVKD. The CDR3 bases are TGTGCCATCAGTGACCCTCAGACAGGGGCCTACGAGCAGTACTTC. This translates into CAISDPQTGAYEQYF.

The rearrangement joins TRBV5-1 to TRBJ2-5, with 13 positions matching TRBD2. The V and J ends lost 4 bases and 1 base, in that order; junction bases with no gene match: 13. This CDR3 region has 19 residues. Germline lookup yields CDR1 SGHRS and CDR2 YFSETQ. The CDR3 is CASSPGGTSGTEPQETQYF. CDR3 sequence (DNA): TGCGCCAGCAGCCCGGGGGGGACTAGCGGGACTGAACCCCAAGAGACCCAGTACTTC.

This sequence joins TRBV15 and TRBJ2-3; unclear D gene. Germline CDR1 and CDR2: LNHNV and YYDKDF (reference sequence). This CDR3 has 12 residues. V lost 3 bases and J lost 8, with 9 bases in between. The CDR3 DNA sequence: TGTGCCACCAGCAGTTCGGCGGCTACGCAGTATTTT. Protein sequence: CATSSSAATQYF. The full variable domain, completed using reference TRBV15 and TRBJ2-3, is DAMVIQNPRYQVTQFGKPVTLSCSQTLNHNVMYWYQQKSSQAPKLLFHYYDKDFNNEADTPDNFQSRRPNTSFCFLDIRSPGLGDTAMYLCATSSSAATQYFGPGTRLTVL.

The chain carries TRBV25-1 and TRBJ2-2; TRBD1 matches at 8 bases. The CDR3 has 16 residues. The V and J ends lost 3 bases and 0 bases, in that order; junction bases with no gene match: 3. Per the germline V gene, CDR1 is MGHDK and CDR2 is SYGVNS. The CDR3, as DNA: TGTGCCAGCAGTGAGTGGGACAGGACGAACACCGGGGAGCTGTTTTTT. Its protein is CASSEWDRTNTGELFF. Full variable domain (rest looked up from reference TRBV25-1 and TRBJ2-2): EADIYQTPRYLVIGTGKKITLECSQTMGHDKMYWYQQDPGMELHLIHYSYGVNSTEKGDLSSESTVSRIRTEHFPLTLESARPSHTSQYLCASSEWDRTNTGELFFGEGSRLTVL.

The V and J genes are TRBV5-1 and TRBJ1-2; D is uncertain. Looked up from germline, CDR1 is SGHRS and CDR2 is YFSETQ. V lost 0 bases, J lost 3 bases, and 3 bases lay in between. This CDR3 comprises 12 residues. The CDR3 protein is CASSLGHYGYTF. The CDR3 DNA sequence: TGCGCCAGCAGCTTGGGACACTATGGCTACACCTTC.

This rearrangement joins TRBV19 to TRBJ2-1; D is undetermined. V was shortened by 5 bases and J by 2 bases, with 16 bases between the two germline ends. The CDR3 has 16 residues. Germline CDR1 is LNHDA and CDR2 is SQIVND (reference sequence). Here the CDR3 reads CASSSRLSVPYNEQFF. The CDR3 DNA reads TGTGCCAGTAGTTCCCGACTGAGCGTCCCCTACAATGAGCAGTTCTTC.

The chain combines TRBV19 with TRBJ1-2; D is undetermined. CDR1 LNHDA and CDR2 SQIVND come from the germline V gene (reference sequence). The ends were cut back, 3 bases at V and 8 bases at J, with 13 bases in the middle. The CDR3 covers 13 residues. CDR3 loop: CASSITGIGGYTF. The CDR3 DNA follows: TGTGCCAGTAGTATTACTGGGATAGGAGGCTACACCTTC.

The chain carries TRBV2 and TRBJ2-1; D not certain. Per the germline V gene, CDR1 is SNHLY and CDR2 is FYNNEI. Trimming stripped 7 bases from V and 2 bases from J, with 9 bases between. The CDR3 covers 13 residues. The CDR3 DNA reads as TGTGCCAGCACTCGGGCCACCTACAATGAGCAGTTCTTC. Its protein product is CASTRATYNEQFF.

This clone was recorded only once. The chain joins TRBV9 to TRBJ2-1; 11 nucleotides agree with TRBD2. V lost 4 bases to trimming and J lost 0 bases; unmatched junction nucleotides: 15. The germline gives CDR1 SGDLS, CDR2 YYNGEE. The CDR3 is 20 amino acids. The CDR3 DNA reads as TGTGCCAGCAGCCCATCGGGACTAGCGGTTCTCTTTAGCTCCTACAATGAGCAGTTCTTC. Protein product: CASSPSGLAVLFSSYNEQFF.

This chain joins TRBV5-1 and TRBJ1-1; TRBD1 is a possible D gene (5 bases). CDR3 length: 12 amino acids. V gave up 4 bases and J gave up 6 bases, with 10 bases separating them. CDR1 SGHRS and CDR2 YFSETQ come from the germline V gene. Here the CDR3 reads CASSRDGSEAFF. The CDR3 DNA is TGCGCCAGCAGCCGGGACGGCTCTGAAGCTTTCTTT.

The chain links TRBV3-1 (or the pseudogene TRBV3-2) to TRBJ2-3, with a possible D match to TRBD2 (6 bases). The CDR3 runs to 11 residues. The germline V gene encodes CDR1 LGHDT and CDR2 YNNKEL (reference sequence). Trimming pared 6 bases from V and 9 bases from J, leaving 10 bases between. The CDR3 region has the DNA TGTGCCAGCAGTCTGGCGGGGACGCAGTATTTT. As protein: CASSLAGTQYF.

The CDR3 DNA sequence: TGTGCCAGCAGCCCCCTGCCGAACACCGGGGAGCTGTTTTTT. The encoded protein is CASSPLPNTGELFF. The chain joins TRBV13 to TRBJ2-2; D unclear. V lost 5 bases, J lost 0 bases, and 7 bases lay in between. CDR3 size: 14 residues. Germline CDR1 and CDR2: PRHDT and FYEKMQ (reference sequence). Drawing the rest from reference TRBV13 and TRBJ2-2, the complete variable domain is AAGVIQSPRHLIKEKRETATLKCYPIPRHDTVYWYQQGPGQDPQFLISFYEKMQSDKGSIPDRFSAQQFSDYHSELNMSSLELGDSALYFCASSPLPNTGELFFGEGSRLTVL.

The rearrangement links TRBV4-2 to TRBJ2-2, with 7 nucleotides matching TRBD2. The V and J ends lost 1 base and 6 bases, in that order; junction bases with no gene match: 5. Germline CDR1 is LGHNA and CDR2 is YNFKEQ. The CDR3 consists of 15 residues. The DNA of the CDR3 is TGTGCCAGCAGCCAAGGAATAGGGAGGGCCGGGGAGCTGTTTTTT. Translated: CASSQGIGRAGELFF.

The CDR3 region is CASSLLDNSNQPQHF. The CDR3 region has the DNA TGTGCCAGCAGCTTATTGGACAATAGCAATCAGCCCCAGCATTTT. The chain has TRBV7-2 and TRBJ1-5, with D tentatively TRBD1 (5 bases). The V gene lost 2 bases and the J gene lost 0 bases, with 8 bases spanning the gap. The germline gives CDR1 SGHTA, CDR2 FQGNSA. This CDR3 has 15 amino acids.